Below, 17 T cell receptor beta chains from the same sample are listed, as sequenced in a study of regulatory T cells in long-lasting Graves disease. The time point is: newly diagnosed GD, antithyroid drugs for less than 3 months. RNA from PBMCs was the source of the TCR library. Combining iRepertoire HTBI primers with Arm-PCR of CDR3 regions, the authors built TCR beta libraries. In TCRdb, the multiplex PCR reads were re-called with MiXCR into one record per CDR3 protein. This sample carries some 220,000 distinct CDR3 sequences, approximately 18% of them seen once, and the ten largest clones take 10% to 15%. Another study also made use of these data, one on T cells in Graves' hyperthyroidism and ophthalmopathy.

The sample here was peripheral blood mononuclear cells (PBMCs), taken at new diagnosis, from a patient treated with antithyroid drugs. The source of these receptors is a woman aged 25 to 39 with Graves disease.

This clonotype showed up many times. The chain's CDR3 is CASSFGDGYTF. CDR3 DNA sequence: TGTGCCAGCAGCTTCGGGGATGGCTACACCTTC. The rearrangement uses TRBV11-1 and TRBJ1-2; D gene ambiguous. Germline CDR1 and CDR2: SGHAT and FQDESV (reference sequence). The CDR3 runs 11 residues. V lost 3 bases and J 6 bases, leaving 5 bases between the germline ends.

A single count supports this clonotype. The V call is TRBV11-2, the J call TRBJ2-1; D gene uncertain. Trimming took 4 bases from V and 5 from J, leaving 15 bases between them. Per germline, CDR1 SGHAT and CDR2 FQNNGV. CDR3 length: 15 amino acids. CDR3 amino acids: CASSSLLNRDNEQFF. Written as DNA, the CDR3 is TGTGCCAGCAGCTCTCTCCTAAACAGAGACAATGAGCAGTTCTTC.

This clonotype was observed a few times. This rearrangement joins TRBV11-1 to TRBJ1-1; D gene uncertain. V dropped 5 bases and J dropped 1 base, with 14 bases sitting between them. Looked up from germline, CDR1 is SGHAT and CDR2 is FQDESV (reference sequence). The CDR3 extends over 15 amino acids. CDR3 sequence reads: CASSMDSYTNTEAFF. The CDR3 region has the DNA TGTGCCAGCAGCATGGACTCGTATACGAACACTGAAGCTTTCTTT.

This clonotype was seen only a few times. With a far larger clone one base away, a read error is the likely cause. CDR3 residues: CASSLPNPGGLSGQFF. CDR3 coding DNA: TGTGCCAGCAGTTTACCCAACCCGGGGGGGCTGAGTGGGCAGTTCTTC. This chain links TRBV6-2 or TRBV6-3 with TRBJ2-1, with 8 nucleotides matching TRBD2. The CDR3 is made up of 16 amino acids. Germline CDR1 is MNHEY and CDR2 is SVGEGT. The J segment lost 12 bases and the V segment lost 4 bases, leaving 17 bases of the junction unmatched.

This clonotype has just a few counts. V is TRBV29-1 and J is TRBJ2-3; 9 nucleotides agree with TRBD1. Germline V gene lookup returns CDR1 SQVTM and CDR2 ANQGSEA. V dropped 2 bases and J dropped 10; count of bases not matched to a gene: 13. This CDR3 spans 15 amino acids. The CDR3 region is CSVEMGDRVERAQYF. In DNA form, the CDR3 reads TGCAGCGTTGAAATGGGGGACAGGGTGGAGAGGGCGCAGTATTTT.

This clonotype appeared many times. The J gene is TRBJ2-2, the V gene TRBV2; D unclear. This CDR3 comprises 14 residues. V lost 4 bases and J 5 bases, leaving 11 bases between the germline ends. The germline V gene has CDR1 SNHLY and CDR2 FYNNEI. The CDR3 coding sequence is TGTGCCAGCAGTGGGGTAGCCGGGACCGGGGAGCTGTTTTTT. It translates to CASSGVAGTGELFF.

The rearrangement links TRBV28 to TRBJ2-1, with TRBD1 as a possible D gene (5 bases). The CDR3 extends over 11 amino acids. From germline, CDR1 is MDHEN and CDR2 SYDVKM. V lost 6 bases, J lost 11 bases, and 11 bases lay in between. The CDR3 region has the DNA TGTGCCAGCAGACGTGACAGCCAGCAGTTCTTC. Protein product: CASRRDSQQFF.

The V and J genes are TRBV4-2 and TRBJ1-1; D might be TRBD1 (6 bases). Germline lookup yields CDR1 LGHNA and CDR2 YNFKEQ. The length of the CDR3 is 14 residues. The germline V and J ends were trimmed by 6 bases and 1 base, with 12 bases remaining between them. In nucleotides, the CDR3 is TGTGCCAGCAGGGGGGCGGGGGGGAACACTGAAGCTTTCTTT. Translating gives CASRGAGGNTEAFF.

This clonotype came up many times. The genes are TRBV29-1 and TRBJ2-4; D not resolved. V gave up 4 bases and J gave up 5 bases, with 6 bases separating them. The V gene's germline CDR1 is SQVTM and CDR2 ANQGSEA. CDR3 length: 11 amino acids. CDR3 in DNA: TGCAGCGTTGGACACCAAAACATTCAGTACTTC. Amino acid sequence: CSVGHQNIQYF.

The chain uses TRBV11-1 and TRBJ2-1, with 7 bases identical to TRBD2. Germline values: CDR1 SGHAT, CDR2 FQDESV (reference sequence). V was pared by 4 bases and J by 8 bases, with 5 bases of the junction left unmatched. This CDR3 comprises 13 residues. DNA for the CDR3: TGTGCCAGCAGCTGGACTAGTGTCGATGAGCAGTTCTTC. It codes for CASSWTSVDEQFF.

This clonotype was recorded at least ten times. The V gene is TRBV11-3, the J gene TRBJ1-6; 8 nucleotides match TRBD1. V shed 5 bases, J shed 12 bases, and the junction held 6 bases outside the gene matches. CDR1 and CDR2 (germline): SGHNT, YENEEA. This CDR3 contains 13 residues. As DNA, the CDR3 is TGTGCCAGCAGCACCGACAGGGGTCGACCCCTCCACTTT. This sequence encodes CASSTDRGRPLHF.

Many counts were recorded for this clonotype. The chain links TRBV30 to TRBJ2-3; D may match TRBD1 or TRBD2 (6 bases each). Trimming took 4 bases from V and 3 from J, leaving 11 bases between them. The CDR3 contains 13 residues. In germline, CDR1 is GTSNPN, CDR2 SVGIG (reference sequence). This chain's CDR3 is CAWKLGGTDTQYF. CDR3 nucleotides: TGTGCCTGGAAATTAGGGGGGACAGATACGCAGTATTTT. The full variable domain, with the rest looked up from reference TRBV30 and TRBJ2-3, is SQTIHQWPATLVQPVGSPLSLECTVEGTSNPNLYWYRQAAGRGLQLLFYSVGIGQISSEVPQNLSASRPQDRQFILSSKKLLLSDSGFYLCAWKLGGTDTQYFGPGTRLTVL.

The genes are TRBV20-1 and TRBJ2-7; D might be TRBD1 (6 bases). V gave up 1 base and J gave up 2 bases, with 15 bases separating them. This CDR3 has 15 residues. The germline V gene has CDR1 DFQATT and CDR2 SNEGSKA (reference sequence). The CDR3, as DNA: TGCAGTGCTAGAGGTCCGGGACACACACCCTACGAGCAGTACTTC. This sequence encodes CSARGPGHTPYEQYF.

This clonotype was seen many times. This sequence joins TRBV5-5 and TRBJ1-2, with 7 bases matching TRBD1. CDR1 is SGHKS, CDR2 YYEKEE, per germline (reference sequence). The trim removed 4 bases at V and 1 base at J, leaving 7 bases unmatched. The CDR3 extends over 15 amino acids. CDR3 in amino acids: CASSDRADFNYGYTF. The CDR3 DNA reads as TGTGCCAGCAGCGACAGGGCAGACTTTAACTATGGCTACACCTTC.

The DNA of the CDR3 is TGTGCCAGCAAATCACAGGGTAATCAGCCCCAGCATTTT. This codes for CASKSQGNQPQHF. The chain couples TRBV28 to TRBJ1-5, with TRBD1 as a possible D gene (6 bases). The germline V and J ends were trimmed by 7 bases and 4 bases, with 11 bases remaining between them. Germline assignment: CDR1 MDHEN and CDR2 SYDVKM. The CDR3 spans 13 residues.

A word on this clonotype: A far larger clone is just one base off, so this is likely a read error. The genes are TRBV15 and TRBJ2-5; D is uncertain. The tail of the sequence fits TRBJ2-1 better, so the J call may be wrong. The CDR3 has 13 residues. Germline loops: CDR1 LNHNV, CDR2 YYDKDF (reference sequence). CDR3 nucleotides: TGTGCCACCAGCAGGGAGCCTTACAATGGGCAGTTCTTC. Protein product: CATSREPYNGQFF.

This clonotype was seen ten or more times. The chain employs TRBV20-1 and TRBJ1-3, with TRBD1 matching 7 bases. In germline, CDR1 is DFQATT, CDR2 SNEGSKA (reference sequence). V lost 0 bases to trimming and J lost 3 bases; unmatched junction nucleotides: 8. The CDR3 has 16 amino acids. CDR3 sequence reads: CSARDLRTGGGNTIYF. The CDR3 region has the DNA TGCAGTGCTAGAGATTTAAGGACAGGCGGTGGAAACACCATATATTTT.